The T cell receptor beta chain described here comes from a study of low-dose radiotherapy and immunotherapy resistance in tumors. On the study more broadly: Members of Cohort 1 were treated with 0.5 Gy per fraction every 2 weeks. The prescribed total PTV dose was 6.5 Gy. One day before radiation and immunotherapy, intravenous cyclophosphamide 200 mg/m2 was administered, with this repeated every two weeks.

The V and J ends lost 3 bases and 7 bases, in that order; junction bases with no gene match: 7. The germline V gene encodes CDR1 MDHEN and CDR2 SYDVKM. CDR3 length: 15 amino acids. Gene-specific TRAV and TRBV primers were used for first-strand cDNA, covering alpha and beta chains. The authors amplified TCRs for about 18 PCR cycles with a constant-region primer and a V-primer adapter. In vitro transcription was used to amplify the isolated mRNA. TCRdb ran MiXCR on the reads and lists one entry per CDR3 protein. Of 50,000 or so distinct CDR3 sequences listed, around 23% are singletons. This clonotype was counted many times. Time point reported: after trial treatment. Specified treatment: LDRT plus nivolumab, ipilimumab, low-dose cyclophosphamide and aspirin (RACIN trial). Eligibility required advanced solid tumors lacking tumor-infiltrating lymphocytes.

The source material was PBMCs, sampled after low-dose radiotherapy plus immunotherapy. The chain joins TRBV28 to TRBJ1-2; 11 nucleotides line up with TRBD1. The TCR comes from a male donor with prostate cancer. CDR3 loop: CASSLGGQGAGGYTF. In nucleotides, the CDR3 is TGTGCCAGCAGTTTGGGTGGACAGGGGGCGGGTGGCTACACCTTC.